This section outlines one T cell receptor beta chain sequence together with its context. Its cognate antigen has yet to be identified. Within one base of it there is no much larger clone, and no base qualities were kept. This specimen belongs to a study of shared clonotypes between healthy human individuals (dated by TCRdb to the early 2020s). Background on the whole study: The cohort comprised a couple of women and three men aged 18 to 49 years. For each donor, CD4 naive and CD4 memory were each run on three plates, CD8 naive on two plates, and CD8 memory on one plate. To estimate repertoire size and how much clonotypes are shared between individuals, the study performed deep sequencing of blood TCR repertoires from a few healthy adults. Different laboratories and diverse techniques were used to prepare libraries and sequence TCR repertoires, to increase sequencing depth and limit assay-specific biases. Leukapheresis yielded between about 0.85 and 10 billion PBMCs per donor. On the study overall, not on this receptor specifically: Estimated clonotype richness was generally larger for naive than for memory subsets. Based on pairwise subsampling, the degree of clonotype sharing among donors was expected to be affected by sequencing depth. When four donors were compared, the shared fraction of clonotypes was roughly 4.8% for naive CD4, about 4% for naive CD8, roughly 2.5% for memory CD4, and 0.35% to 0.4% for memory CD8. Sampling was restricted to blood, and TCR repertoires in tissues likely differ from the TCR repertoires found in blood. The genetic and exposure-history diversity represented was limited by the small number of donors. Clonotypes shared by all four sorted-subset donors showed higher generation probabilities than non-shared clonotypes. Incomplete sequencing was indicated by rarefaction of sorted-subset datasets, despite the large sequencing depth.

Relative to germline, V is missing 6 bases and J is missing 1 base, with 3 bases of the junction outside any gene match. The CDR3, from cysteine to phenylalanine, totals 14 residues. Only the CDR3 DNA is retained, 42 bases long and in frame from the first base. CDR1 MDHEN and CDR2 SYDVKM were looked up in the germline V gene. The donors were healthy, HIV-negative adults who had no recently reported acute infections or vaccinations. All donors were Caucasian adults living in Nashville, Tennessee, USA. CD4+ T cells were enriched by magnetic negative selection, after which naive cells were positively selected on CD45RA and the negative fraction was taken as the memory subset. Blood was obtained by leukapheresis, after which PBMCs were separated by Ficoll-Histopaque density gradient centrifugation and cryopreserved in liquid nitrogen vapor phase. Analytical flow cytometry was used to check the purity and quantity of each magnetically sorted T cell population. Genomic DNA was isolated from every sorted fraction and measured by UV absorbance on a Nanodrop 2000c.

Using the deep immunoSEQ assay, TCR CDR3 regions were amplified from genomic DNA by multiplex PCR. Extracted genomic DNA from each cell subset was spread evenly across all wells of several immunoSEQ 96-well plates, with each plate serving as a replicate. For sorted subsets, approximately 210 ng genomic DNA, equal to about 30,000 T cell genomes, was loaded into each replicate PCR. Purified libraries were measured with a Qubit 3.0 fluorometer, size-checked on a Bioanalyzer 2100, and measured again with the KAPA Library Quantification kit. Every immunoSEQ 96-well plate was sequenced on a separate single-read 150-cycle Illumina NextSeq 550 flow cell. In the authors' own workflow: Because the immunoSEQ output held only junctional sequences and lacked quality scores, the filtering could not match the filtering applied to full-length reads. Sequences were annotated with PyIR, a Python wrapper for IgBLAST v1.9, using IMGT germline references to assign V/J genes and CDR3. Any read was removed if the V/J assignment was weak (E-value above 1e-6), the CDR3 was missing, or the read contained stop codons, out-of-frame junctions, or ambiguous translated residues. V3J clonotypes were defined as sequences sharing an identical inferred V gene, J gene, and CDR3 amino acid sequence. To compute the percentage overlap between repertoires, the number of shared unique clonotypes was divided by the size of the smaller repertoire. Three approaches were used to assess repertoire richness: RTK rarefaction, the Chao1 estimator, and Recon v2.1 estimates of unobserved clonotypes. OLGA was used to compute generation probabilities for all TCRbeta clonotypes that the gDNA method yielded from a few donors. The clones in this table, taken by TCRdb from immuneACCESS, are in-frame only. Not every clone is retained; where verified, under half of the shortfall comes from an unresolved V gene, and the cause of the rest is unknown. The V and J calls and the clone size are those of that table, but D and trimming were determined from the DNA. In all, the sample holds hundreds of thousands of clones, and approximately 79% of those were seen once. In total, the top ten clones hold roughly 1.7% of the sample.

Recombination linked TRBV28 to TRBJ1-5; TRBD1 lines up with 7 middle nucleotides. The receptor's source is a woman in her thirties in good health. The sequenced sample was memory CD4+ T cells sorted from blood. This specimen's cell subset or site label, per the study, means: CD45RA-negative fraction. The CDR3 corresponds to CASSGQASNQPQHF. The bases are TGTGCCAGCAGCGGACAGGCAAGCAATCAGCCCCAGCATTTT.